The clone carrying this T cell receptor (beta chain) appeared many times. The sample originates from a study of T cells in Graves' hyperthyroidism and ophthalmopathy. TCR beta CDR3 region amplification was performed from RNA transcripts. TCR CDR3 underwent first-round RT-PCR with the HTBI primer set. MiXCR, run by TCRdb on the multiplex PCR reads, gives a single entry per CDR3 protein. The data show around 240,000 distinct CDR3 sequences, just over 14% seen once. Source material: blood. The sequence derives from a woman in her thirties or forties with Graves' hyperthyroidism that later progressed to Graves' ophthalmopathy.

CDR3 region: CASSLDSSPTYNEQFF. The CDR3 nucleotides read TGTGCCAGCAGCTTAGATTCTAGCCCAACCTACAATGAGCAGTTCTTC. The rearrangement joins TRBV11-2 to TRBJ2-1; tentatively, D is TRBD2 (5 bases). V was trimmed by 0 bases and J by 2 bases, leaving 11 bases between them. The CDR3 has 16 amino acids. Germline V CDR1 and CDR2: SGHAT, FQNNGV.